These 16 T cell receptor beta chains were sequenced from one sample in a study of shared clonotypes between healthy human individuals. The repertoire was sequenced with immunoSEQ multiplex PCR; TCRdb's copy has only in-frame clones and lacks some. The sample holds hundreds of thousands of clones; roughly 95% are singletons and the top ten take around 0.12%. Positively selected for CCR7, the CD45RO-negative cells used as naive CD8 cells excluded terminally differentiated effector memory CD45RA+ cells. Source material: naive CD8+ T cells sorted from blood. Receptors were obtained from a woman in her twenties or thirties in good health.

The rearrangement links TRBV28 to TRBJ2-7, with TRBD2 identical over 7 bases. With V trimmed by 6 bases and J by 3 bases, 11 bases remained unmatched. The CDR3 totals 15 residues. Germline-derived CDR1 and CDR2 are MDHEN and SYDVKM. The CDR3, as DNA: TGTGCCAGCAGCCCCCTCGGACTAGGCAACTACGAGCAGTACTTC. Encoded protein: CASSPLGLGNYEQYF.

The CDR3: CASSLRGDLDEQYF. CDR3 nucleotide sequence: TGTGCCAGCAGTTTAAGGGGGGATTTGGACGAGCAGTACTTC. This sequence joins TRBV27 and TRBJ2-7, with D perhaps assigned TRBD1 or TRBD2 (6 bases each). CDR3 size: 14 residues. Germline CDR1 and CDR2: MNHEY and SMNVEV (reference sequence). Trimming pared 2 bases from V and 5 bases from J, leaving 13 bases between.

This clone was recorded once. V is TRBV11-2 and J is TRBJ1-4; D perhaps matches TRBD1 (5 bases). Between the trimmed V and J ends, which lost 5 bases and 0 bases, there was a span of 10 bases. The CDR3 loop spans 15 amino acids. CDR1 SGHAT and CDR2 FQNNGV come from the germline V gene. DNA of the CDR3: TGTGCCAGCAGCCCAGAGGGGTCAACTAATGAAAAACTGTTTTTT. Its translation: CASSPEGSTNEKLFF.

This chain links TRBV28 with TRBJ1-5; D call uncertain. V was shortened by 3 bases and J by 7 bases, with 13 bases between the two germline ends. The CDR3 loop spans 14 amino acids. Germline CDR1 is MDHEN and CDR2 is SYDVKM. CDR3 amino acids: CASSLILAGQPQHF. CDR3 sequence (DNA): TGTGCCAGCAGTTTGATTCTGGCTGGGCAGCCCCAGCATTTT.

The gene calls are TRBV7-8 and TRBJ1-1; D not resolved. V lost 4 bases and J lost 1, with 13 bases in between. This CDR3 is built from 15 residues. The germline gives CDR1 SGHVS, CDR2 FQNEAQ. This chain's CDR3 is CASSSPAVPNTEAFF. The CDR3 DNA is TGTGCCAGCAGCTCACCCGCCGTGCCGAACACTGAAGCTTTCTTT.

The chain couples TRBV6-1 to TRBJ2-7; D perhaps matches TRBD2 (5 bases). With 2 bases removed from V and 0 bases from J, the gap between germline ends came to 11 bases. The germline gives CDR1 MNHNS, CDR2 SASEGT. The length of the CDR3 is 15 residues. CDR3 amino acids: CASSETPGSSYEQYF. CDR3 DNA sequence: TGTGCCAGCAGTGAAACTCCGGGAAGCTCCTACGAGCAGTACTTC.

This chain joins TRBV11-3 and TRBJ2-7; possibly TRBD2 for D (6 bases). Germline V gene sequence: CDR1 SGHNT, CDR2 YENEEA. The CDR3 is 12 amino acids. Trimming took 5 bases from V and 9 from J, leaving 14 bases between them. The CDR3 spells CASSPGTGRQYF. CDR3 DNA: TGTGCCAGCAGCCCCGGGACTGGACGGCAGTACTTC.

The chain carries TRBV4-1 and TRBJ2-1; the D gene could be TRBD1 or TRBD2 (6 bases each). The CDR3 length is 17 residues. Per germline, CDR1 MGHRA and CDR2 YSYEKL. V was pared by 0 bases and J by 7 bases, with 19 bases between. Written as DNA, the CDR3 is TGCGCCAGCAGCCAAGAATCGAGGGGGGCGGAAGAAAATGAGCAGTTCTTC. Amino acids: CASSQESRGAEENEQFF.

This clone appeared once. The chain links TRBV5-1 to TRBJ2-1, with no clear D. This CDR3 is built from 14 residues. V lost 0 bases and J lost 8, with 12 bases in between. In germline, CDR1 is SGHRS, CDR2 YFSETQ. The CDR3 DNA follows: TGCGCCAGCAGCTTGGAGCTCACCCTCGATGAGCAGTTCTTC. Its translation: CASSLELTLDEQFF.

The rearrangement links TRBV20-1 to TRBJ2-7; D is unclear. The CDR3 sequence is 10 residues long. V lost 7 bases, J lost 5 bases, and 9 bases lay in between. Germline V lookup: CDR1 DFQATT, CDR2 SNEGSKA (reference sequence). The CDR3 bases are TGCAGTGTAAACGGAAACGAGCAGTACTTC. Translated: CSVNGNEQYF.

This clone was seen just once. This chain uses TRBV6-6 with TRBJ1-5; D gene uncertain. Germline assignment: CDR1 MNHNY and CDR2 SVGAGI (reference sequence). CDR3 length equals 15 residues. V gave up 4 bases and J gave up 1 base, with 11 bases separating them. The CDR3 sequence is CASSLSGLSNQPQHF. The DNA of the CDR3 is TGTGCCAGCAGTTTATCGGGCCTAAGCAATCAGCCCCAGCATTTT.

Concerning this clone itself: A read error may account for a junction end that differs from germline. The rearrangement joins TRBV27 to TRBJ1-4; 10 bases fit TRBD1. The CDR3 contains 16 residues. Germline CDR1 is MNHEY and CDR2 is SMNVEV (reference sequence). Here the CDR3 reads CASSLSPGTGDEKLFF. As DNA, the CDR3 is TGTGCCAGCAGCTTATCGCCCGGGACAGGGGATGAAAAACTGTTTTTT.

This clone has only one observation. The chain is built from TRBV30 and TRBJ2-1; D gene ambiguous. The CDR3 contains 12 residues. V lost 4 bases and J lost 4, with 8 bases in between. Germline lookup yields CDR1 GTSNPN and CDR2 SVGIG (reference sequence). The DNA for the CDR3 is TGTGCCTGGATTGGCATGTACAATGAGCAGTTCTTC. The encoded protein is CAWIGMYNEQFF.

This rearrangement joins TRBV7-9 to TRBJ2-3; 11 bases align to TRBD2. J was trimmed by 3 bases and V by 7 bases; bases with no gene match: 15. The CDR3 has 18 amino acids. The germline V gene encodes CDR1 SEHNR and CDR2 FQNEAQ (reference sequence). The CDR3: CASTLVAGGYGRTDTQYF. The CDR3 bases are TGTGCCAGCACCCTAGTAGCGGGAGGGTACGGAAGGACAGATACGCAGTATTTT.

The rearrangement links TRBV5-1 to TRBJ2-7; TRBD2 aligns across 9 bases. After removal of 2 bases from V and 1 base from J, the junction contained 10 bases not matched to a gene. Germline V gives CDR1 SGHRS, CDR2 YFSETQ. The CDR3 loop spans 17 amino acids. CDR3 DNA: TGCGCCAGCAGCTTCGATCTAGCGGGACTACTTTCCTACGAGCAGTACTTC. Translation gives CASSFDLAGLLSYEQYF.

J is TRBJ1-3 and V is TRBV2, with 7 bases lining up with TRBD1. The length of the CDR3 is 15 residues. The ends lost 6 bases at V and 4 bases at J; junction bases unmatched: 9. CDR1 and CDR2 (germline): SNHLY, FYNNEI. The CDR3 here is CASSLAGTVGNTIYF. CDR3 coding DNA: TGTGCCAGCAGCCTAGCCGGGACAGTAGGAAACACCATATATTTT.